This T cell receptor (beta chain) was observed in a study of vaccination and CD4 T cells after COVID-19 (dated by TCRdb to 2022 to 2024). About the full investigation: SARS-CoV-2 positivity had been established in the convalescent patients by nasal swab PCR, and mild disease was recorded in several of these patients and severe disease in one. Two doses of either the Pfizer-BioNTech BNT162b2 vaccine (n=8) or the Moderna mRNA-1273 vaccine (n=2) were administered to participants. In ten to eleven COVID-19 convalescent patients and several infection-naive healthy vaccine recipients, the spike-specific CD4+ TCR repertoire before mRNA vaccination was compared with the repertoire after mRNA vaccination. Post-vaccine blood samples were obtained a median of about 77 days after the second vaccine dose, with a range of about 12 to 241 days. Post-COVID blood samples from convalescent patients were collected a median of 101 days after diagnosis, with a range of about 35 to 180 days. Three convalescent patients gave samples both early after vaccination (day 14) and late after vaccination (days 161 to 241). In the convalescent cohort there were six males and four females, among whom were two Hispanic individuals, seven Caucasians, two Asians and one multiracial person. As controls, cultures received a CEFX viral epitope pool (the positive control), an HIV-1 Nef peptide pool (the negative control), or no peptide at all. Overlapping spike peptide pools from SARS-CoV-2 and from the common cold coronaviruses HCoV-NL63, HCoV-OC43 and HCoV-229E were used as culture stimuli. Beyond this particular receptor, the publication reports: An increase in the median number of SARS-CoV-2-reactive clonotypes from 21 after infection to about 39 after vaccination was observed, but the change was not found to be significant. Of the vaccine-specific clones found in convalescent patients, nearly all (304 of 307) were mono-reactive for SARS-CoV-2 spike instead of being cross-reactive with common cold coronaviruses. Only a relatively small number of convalescent patients were included in the study, and early timepoints following natural infection were not analyzed. In convalescent patients, a median around 84% of post-vaccine SARS-CoV-2-reactive clones were detected only after vaccination, and vaccine-specific priming was suggested by this finding.

The sample's time point label is to be understood as: late sampling 161 to 241 days after vaccination in a few convalescent patients. Explained via the paper, the treatment or condition label denotes: roughly 10-day PBMC culture with coronavirus spike peptide pools or control peptides (ViraFEST assay). To expand antigen-specific T cells with peptide pools and then pick out the expanded clonotypes through TCR sequencing, the study relied on the ViraFEST assay. The convalescent patients' positive SARS-CoV-2 PCR tests fell between March and December 2020, which was before the Alpha, Beta and Delta variants emerged in the United States. Each well held roughly 2.2 million PBMCs cultured in IMDM containing roughly 5.5% human AB serum and approximately 9.6 IU/ml IL-2, with around 9.7 ug/ml peptide pools added. Half of the culture medium was replaced with fresh IL-2-containing medium on days 3 and 7. After 10 to 11 days of culture, CD4+ T cells were isolated by negative selection with the EasySep CD4+ T cell isolation kit. Ficoll-Paque Plus gradient centrifugation was used to isolate PBMCs from whole blood, and the isolated PBMCs were then either used fresh or cryopreserved at -140C. Triplicate wells were generally used for each culture condition.

Comment on this clonotype: Its antigen is currently not known. One base away there is no much larger clone; base qualities are not given.

Preparation of the library involved PCR. At the Johns Hopkins FTIC core, DNA from the cultured CD4+ T cells underwent TCR sequencing with the Oncomine TCR Beta short-read assay. Genomic DNA was extracted from the cultured CD4+ T cells with the QIAamp micro DNA kit. Oncomine TCR Beta libraries from cultured CD4+ T cells were pooled using unique dual indexes and sequenced on an Illumina iSeq 100. In the authors' own workflow: Non-productive sequences were removed, and CDR3s not starting with C, not ending with F or W, or shorter than 7 amino acids were discarded. The MANAFEST web application was used to identify antigen-specific clonotypes by comparing peptide-stimulated wells against reference wells and other culture wells. An FDR below 0.05, an odds ratio above 5, and a productive frequency above 0.1% in at least two of three replicate wells were required for clones to be considered positive. A clonotype was classed as cross-reactive if the clonotype showed significant expansion both in SARS-CoV-2 spike wells and in at least one common cold coronavirus spike condition. Levenshtein distances (stringdist) and unrooted phylogenetic trees (ape) in R version 3.6.1 were used to assess CDR3 homology. TCRdb ran its own pipeline on the public reads, namely fastp trimming at Q25 and MiXCR clone calling, and kept in-frame beta chains. Rows with a matching CDR3 protein are joined into one entry that keeps the most common DNA and genes. TCRdb, rather than the study authors, made the V and J calls. This sample comprises roughly 23,000 distinct CDR3 sequences, approximately 40% of them detected only once. The ten largest make up 9% to 10% of the sample.

The CDR3, from cysteine to phenylalanine, totals 13 residues. Solely the CDR3 DNA is kept, with 39 bases framed from the first base. The germline V gene (reference sequence) gives CDR1 as DFQATT and CDR2 as SNEGSKA. Germline trimming: 6 bases from V, 4 bases from J; junction bases outside gene matches: 6. This TCR was sampled from a human donor who had recovered from COVID-19. The V and J segments used are TRBV20-1 and TRBJ2-1; TRBD2 agrees with 7 junctional bases. The specimen was CD4+ T cells from blood, cultured in vitro, collected about 7 months after SARS-CoV-2 vaccination. The DNA sequence reads TGCAGTGCCCCCGGACTAGGGTACAATGAGCAGTTCTTC. Translated, it gives CSAPGLGYNEQFF.